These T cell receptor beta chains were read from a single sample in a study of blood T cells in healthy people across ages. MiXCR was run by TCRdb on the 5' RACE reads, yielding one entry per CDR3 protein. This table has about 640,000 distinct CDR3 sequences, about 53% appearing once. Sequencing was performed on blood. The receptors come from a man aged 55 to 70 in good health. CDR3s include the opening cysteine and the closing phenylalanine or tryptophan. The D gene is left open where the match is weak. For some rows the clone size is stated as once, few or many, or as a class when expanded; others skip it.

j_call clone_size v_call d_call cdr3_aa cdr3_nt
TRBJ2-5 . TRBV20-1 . CSARTMGDNKYF TGCAGTGCTCGAACCATGGGGGACAACAAGTACTTC
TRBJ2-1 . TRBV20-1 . CSARDPGRTYNEQFF TGCAGTGCTAGAGATCCGGGCAGGACCTACAATGAGCAGTTCTTC
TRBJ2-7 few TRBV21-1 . CASSKSRQGPYEQYF TGTGCCAGCAGCAAGTCAAGACAGGGCCCTTACGAGCAGTACTTC
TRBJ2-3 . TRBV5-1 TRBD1 CASSLGTGSDTQYF TGCGCCAGCAGCTTGGGGACAGGGTCGGATACGCAGTATTTT
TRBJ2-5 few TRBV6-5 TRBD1 CASRKQGRETQYF TGTGCCAGCAGGAAACAGGGGAGAGAGACCCAGTACTTC
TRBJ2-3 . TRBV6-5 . CASSAWGGRTDTQYF TGTGCCAGCAGTGCCTGGGGGGGGCGCACAGATACGCAGTATTTT
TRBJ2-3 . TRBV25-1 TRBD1 CASSELQGVYDTQYF TGTGCCAGCAGTGAGCTTCAGGGGGTTTATGATACGCAGTATTTT
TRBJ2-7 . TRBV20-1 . CSAISDRSSYEQYF TGCAGTGCTATTTCCGACAGGAGCTCCTACGAGCAGTACTTC
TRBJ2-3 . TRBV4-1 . CASSQAQIGVGTDTQYF TGCGCCAGCAGCCAAGCCCAAATCGGGGTCGGCACAGATACGCAGTATTTT
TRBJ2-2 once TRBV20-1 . CSARVHAGVGTGELFF TGCAGTGCTAGAGTTCACGCAGGGGTTGGGACCGGGGAGCTGTTTTTT
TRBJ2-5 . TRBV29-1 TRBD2 CSVIPGLGQETQYF TGCAGCGTGATACCGGGACTAGGACAAGAGACCCAGTACTTC
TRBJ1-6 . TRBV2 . CASSDTGSSPLHF TGTGCCAGCAGTGATACAGGGTCTTCACCCCTCCACTTT
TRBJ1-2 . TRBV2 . CASSRRWGVDYGYTF TGTGCCAGCAGCCGGAGATGGGGAGTTGACTATGGCTACACCTTC
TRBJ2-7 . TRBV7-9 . CASQERHEQYF TGTGCCAGCCAGGAGAGGCACGAGCAGTACTTC
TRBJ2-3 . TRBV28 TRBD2 CASSPAGGNTDTQYF TGTGCCAGCAGTCCAGCGGGGGGGAACACAGATACGCAGTATTTT
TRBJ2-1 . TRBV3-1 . CASSQGFREQFF TGTGCCAGCAGCCAAGGTTTTAGGGAGCAGTTCTTC
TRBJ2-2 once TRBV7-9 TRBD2 CASRRGSTNTGELFF TGTGCCAGCAGGCGGGGGTCTACGAACACCGGGGAGCTGTTTTTT